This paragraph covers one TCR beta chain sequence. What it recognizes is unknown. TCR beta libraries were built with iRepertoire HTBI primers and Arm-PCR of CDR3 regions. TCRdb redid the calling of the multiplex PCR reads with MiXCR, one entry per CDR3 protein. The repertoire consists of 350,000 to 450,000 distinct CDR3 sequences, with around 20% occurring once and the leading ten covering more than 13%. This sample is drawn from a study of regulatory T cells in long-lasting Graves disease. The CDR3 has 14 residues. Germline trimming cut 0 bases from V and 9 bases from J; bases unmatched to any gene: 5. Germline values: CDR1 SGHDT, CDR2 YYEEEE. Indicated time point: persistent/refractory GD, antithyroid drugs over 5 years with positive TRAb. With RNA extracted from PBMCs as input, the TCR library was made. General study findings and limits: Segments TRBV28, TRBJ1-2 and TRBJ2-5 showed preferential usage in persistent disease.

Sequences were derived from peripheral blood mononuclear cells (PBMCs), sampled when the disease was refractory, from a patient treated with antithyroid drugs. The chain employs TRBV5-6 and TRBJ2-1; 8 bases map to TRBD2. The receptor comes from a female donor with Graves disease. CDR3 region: CASSLAGRAGEQFF. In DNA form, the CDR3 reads TGTGCCAGCAGCTTGGCCGGGAGGGCCGGTGAGCAGTTCTTC.